This T cell receptor (beta chain) was sequenced in a study of cytomegalovirus exposure and HLA in healthy donors. As for this clone: The antigen is unknown.

Despite likely unrecorded immune exposures, the donors were nominally healthy at the time of sampling. This CDR3 is built from 15 residues. Trimming took 3 bases from V and 3 from J; bases not matched to a gene: 8. Germline values: CDR1 SGHNT, CDR2 YYREEE (reference sequence). General study findings and limits: It was in a later analysis that TCR association rates were seen to vary by HLA locus, highest for DRB1 and lowest for HLA-C.

The primer mix had 60 Vbeta and 13 Jbeta primers. Libraries were prepared by immunoSEQ multiplex PCR; TCRdb keeps only in-frame clonotypes and omits some of them. The repertoire holds around 150,000 clones, with roughly 77% as singletons. The TCR originated in a man younger than 40 in good health and CMV-seronegative. This sequence joins TRBV5-4 and TRBJ2-5, with TRBD2 matching 7 bases. The sequenced sample consisted of PBMCs. As DNA, the CDR3 is TGTGCCAGCAGCTCGGCGGGGGATCCTAAAGAGACCCAGTACTTC. Encoded protein: CASSSAGDPKETQYF.